This TCR beta chain was captured by sequencing in a study of CD8+ T cells in alopecia areata. V lost 5 bases and J lost 7, with 24 bases in between. CDR3 length: 16 residues. PBMCs served as the source from which CD4+ and CD8+ T cells were sorted. Extracted RNA was reverse transcribed, and the resulting cDNA served as sequencing template. Sequencing used immunoSEQ multiplex PCR; TCRdb keeps in-frame clones, though not all of them. The data show around 140,000 clones, with 87% seen just once and approximately 15% held by the top ten. The receptor was derived from a human donor with alopecia areata. This specimen was CD8+ T cells sorted from blood, taken at week 0. This chain joins TRBV23-1 and TRBJ2-7, with D possibly matching TRBD2 (6 bases). TRBV23-1 is annotated as an ORF whose role is uncertain. The CDR3 here is CASSELGRTVPSEQYF. In DNA form, the CDR3 reads TGCGCCAGCAGTGAACTTGGGAGGACCGTACCCTCGGAGCAGTACTTC.